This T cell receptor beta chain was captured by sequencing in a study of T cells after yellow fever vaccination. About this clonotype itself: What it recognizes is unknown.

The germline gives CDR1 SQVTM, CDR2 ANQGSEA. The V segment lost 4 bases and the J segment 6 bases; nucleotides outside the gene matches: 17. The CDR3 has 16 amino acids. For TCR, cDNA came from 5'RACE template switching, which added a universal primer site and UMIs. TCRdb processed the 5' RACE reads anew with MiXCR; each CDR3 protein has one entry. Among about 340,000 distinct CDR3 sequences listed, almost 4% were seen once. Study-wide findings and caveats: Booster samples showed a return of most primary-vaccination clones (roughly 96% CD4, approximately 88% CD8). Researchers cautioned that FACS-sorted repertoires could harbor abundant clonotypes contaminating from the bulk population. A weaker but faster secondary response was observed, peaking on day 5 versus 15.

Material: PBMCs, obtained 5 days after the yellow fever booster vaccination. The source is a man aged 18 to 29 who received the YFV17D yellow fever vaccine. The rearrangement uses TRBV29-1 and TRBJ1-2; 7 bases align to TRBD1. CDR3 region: CSVARPRAAGGNGYTF. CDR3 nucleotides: TGCAGCGTTGCTAGACCCCGGGCCGCAGGGGGAAATGGCTACACCTTC.